The rows below give T cell receptor beta chains drawn from one sample of a study of cytomegalovirus exposure and HLA in healthy donors. Data came from immunoSEQ multiplex PCR; TCRdb stores just in-frame clones and leaves some out. The data contain about 170,000 clones, over 80% of them seen just once; the ten biggest clones take up more than 1%. Sequenced: PBMCs. Every receptor here comes from a boy under 10 years old in good health and CMV-seronegative. Each CDR3 is given with its conserved first and last residue. D genes are given only for firm matches. Rows may omit the clone size; those that give it use once, few, many or a size class.

-	TRBV7-9	TRBJ1-2	TRBD1	CASTSGTAIYGYTF
-	TRBV6-5	TRBJ1-2	-	CASSYRSSGGYTF
-	TRBV6-5	TRBJ2-5	-	CASRTPAGGTQYF
-	TRBV6-5	TRBJ2-1	TRBD1	CASSNRDSRDEQFF
-	TRBV5-1	TRBJ2-5	-	CASSLPRGSLQETQYF
once	TRBV30	TRBJ1-2	-	CAWSERYSNGYTF
-	TRBV7-2	TRBJ2-3	-	CASSFQDTQYF
once	TRBV4-3	TRBJ2-3	TRBD2	CASSLTRLAGTDTQYF
-	TRBV5-4	TRBJ1-2	-	CASSLGQALYGYTF
-	TRBV7-6	TRBJ2-6	TRBD1	CASSLQGAGANVLTF
-	TRBV6-5	TRBJ2-2	TRBD2	CATRAGGVTGELFF
-	TRBV14	TRBJ2-2	-	CASSYGGELFF
-	TRBV29-1	TRBJ2-5	-	CSVTSTETQYF
-	TRBV6-5	TRBJ2-3	TRBD2	CASSHRDYEADTQYF
-	TRBV6-4	TRBJ2-3	-	CASSDGQGKATDTQYF
-	TRBV15	TRBJ1-2	-	CATSSFPPQDISYGYTF
few	TRBV5-8	-	TRBD1	CASIQEDRESSYEQYF
-	TRBV19	TRBJ1-3	-	CASTTGHSSGNTIYF
-	TRBV7-6	TRBJ1-1	-	CASSLARGRATEAFF
-	TRBV19	TRBJ2-2	-	CASSEMSLSNTGELFF
-	TRBV18	TRBJ2-5	TRBD1	CASSARDREQETQYF
-	TRBV6-1	TRBJ1-3	-	CASSVGQRSGNTIYF
-	TRBV30	TRBJ2-3	-	CAWAGTFLSTDTQYF
-	TRBV7-9	TRBJ2-2	-	CASSSYTGELFF
-	TRBV10-1	TRBJ2-5	-	CASITTGGRTQYF
-	TRBV27	TRBJ2-3	-	CASSPSSATSTDTQYF
-	TRBV2	TRBJ2-7	TRBD2	CASSESLGGFDEQYF
-	TRBV2	TRBJ2-3	TRBD2	CASTNPSGASTDTQYF
-	TRBV7-6	TRBJ2-2	TRBD2	CASSSEAGGAGELFF
-	TRBV7-5	TRBJ2-5	-	CARSPKEAPPGGETQYF
-	TRBV4-3	TRBJ2-3	-	CASSQDGETDTQYF
-	TRBV7-9	TRBJ2-4	TRBD1	CASSSELPGTGWAKNIQYF
-	TRBV10-3	TRBJ2-2	-	CATSARETGELFF
few	TRBV5-1	TRBJ1-2	-	CASRTDGQGYGYTF
-	TRBV30	-	TRBD1	CAWSVRNRGQGEQYF
-	TRBV6-6	TRBJ1-2	-	CASSSLVDRTDYGYTF
-	TRBV19	TRBJ2-1	TRBD2	CASSIGSGFNEQFF
-	TRBV4-3	TRBJ1-2	-	CASSPSGTKSYGYTF
-	TRBV6-1	TRBJ2-7	TRBD1	CATHWTGIPYEQYF
-	TRBV15	TRBJ1-1	-	CATSRVRMNTEAFF
-	TRBV7-9	TRBJ2-1	TRBD2	CASSPSSGDSYNEQFF
-	TRBV6-6	TRBJ2-7	-	CASSYRDTVYEQYF
once	TRBV5-1	TRBJ1-1	-	CASSLAAGMNTEAFF
-	TRBV30	TRBJ2-5	-	CAWDDRHRSQETQYF
-	TRBV30	TRBJ2-5	-	CAWSVDLQDRASRSQETQYF
once	TRBV12-5	TRBJ1-1	-	CASGFLNTEAFF
-	TRBV9	TRBJ2-1	-	CASSAWGGRDNEQFF
-	TRBV30	TRBJ1-1	-	CAWSVLGNTEAFF
-	TRBV19	TRBJ1-3	TRBD1	CASGQGRNGNTIYF
-	TRBV19	TRBJ2-2	-	CASSIAISVGELFF
-	TRBV11-2	TRBJ2-1	TRBD2	CASSLREGPNEQFF